These 17 T cell receptor beta chains were all obtained from the same sample, sequenced in a study of blood T cell repertoires in COVID-19. Method: immunoSEQ multiplex PCR; TCRdb's copy keeps in-frame clones and lacks some. The data show some 220,000 clones, approximately 78% seen once. The sequencing sample was made of peripheral blood. The receptors derive from a woman between 65 and 79 years old with COVID-19, enrolled during active disease.

J is TRBJ2-1 and V is TRBV7-2, with a tentative D call TRBD2 (5 bases). CDR1 is SGHTA and CDR2 is FQGNSA in the germline V gene. This CDR3 region has 13 residues. Trimming pared 5 bases from V and 6 bases from J, leaving 11 bases between. The DNA of the CDR3 is TGTGCCAGCAGCCGCCCAAGCGGCAATGAGCAGTTCTTC. Translation: CASSRPSGNEQFF.

The CDR3 here is CASSLWTGEHNEQFF. Here the CDR3 DNA reads TGCGCCAGCAGCTTGTGGACAGGGGAACACAATGAGCAGTTCTTC. The chain couples TRBV5-1 to TRBJ2-1, with TRBD1 matching 9 bases. Germline V gene data show CDR1 as SGHRS and CDR2 as YFSETQ. The CDR3 is made up of 15 amino acids. With V trimmed by 1 base and J by 5 bases, 4 bases remained unmatched.

The chain uses TRBV7-2 and TRBJ2-7, with 10 positions matching TRBD1. Germline values: CDR1 SGHTA, CDR2 FQGNSA. The CDR3 totals 16 residues. V was pared by 5 bases and J by 5 bases, with 12 bases of the junction left unmatched. The CDR3 here is CASSPRQGATLNEQYF. The CDR3 nucleotides are TGTGCCAGCAGCCCAAGACAGGGGGCGACTTTGAACGAGCAGTACTTC.

This chain joins TRBV7-8 and TRBJ1-2, with TRBD1 identical over 10 bases. Trimming at V came to 5 bases and at J to 5 bases, leaving 5 bases not matched to a gene. Germline assignment: CDR1 SGHVS and CDR2 FQNEAQ. The CDR3 length is 14 residues. In DNA, the CDR3 is TGTGCCAGCAGCCCCGGGGACAGGGGATATGGCTACACCTTC. Encoded protein: CASSPGDRGYGYTF.

The chain carries TRBV6-6 and TRBJ1-5; the match to TRBD1 covers 9 bases. From germline, CDR1 is MNHNY and CDR2 SVGAGI (reference sequence). The CDR3 contains 15 residues. V shed 2 bases and J 3 bases; nucleotides not matched to a gene: 2. CDR3 sequence: CASSYGTGNNQPQHF. The CDR3 nucleotides are TGTGCCAGCAGTTACGGGACAGGGAACAATCAGCCCCAGCATTTT.

The genes are TRBV7-9 and TRBJ2-1, with TRBD2 matching 7 bases. CDR1 is SEHNR, CDR2 FQNEAQ, per germline (reference sequence). Trimming at V came to 5 bases and at J to 7 bases, leaving 11 bases not matched to a gene. CDR3 length: 15 amino acids. The CDR3 sequence: CASSVTGTISNEQFF. The CDR3 DNA reads as TGTGCCAGCAGCGTCACCGGGACTATATCAAATGAGCAGTTCTTC.

This rearrangement joins TRBV5-1 to TRBJ2-7; possible D gene TRBD1, 6 bases. The CDR3 has 14 amino acids. V gave up 4 bases and J gave up 0 bases, with 11 bases separating them. The germline V gene has CDR1 SGHRS and CDR2 YFSETQ. The CDR3 nucleotides are TGCGCCAGCAGCCGACAGGCACCCTCCTACGAGCAGTACTTC. Protein product: CASSRQAPSYEQYF.

The J gene is TRBJ1-2, the V gene TRBV19; 8 bases map to TRBD1. The CDR3 runs 15 residues. CDR1 and CDR2 from the germline V gene are LNHDA and SQIVND (reference sequence). V trimming: 5 bases; J trimming: 2 bases; junction bases outside the gene matches: 7. Here the CDR3 reads CASSSPRDRNYGYTF. The CDR3 bases are TGTGCCAGTAGTTCCCCCCGGGACAGGAACTATGGCTACACCTTC.

The chain employs TRBV4-2 and TRBJ2-7; 8 bases are a match to TRBD1. V lost 1 base and J lost 3; bases outside the gene matches: 5. Germline lookup yields CDR1 LGHNA and CDR2 YNFKEQ. The CDR3 loop spans 15 amino acids. This CDR3 reads CASSQASGGFYEQYF. CDR3 in DNA: TGTGCCAGCAGCCAAGCTTCAGGGGGCTTCTACGAGCAGTACTTC.

The CDR3 DNA sequence: TGTGCCAGCAGCTCGCCCTTGGGACAGGGAAGCTACACCTTC. Residues: CASSSPLGQGSYTF. This chain joins TRBV6-5 and TRBJ1-2; 9 positions agree with TRBD1. The CDR3 runs to 14 residues. V was clipped by 6 bases and J by 9 bases; unmatched bases: 11. Germline V gives CDR1 MNHEY, CDR2 SVGAGI.

The chain recombines TRBV29-1 with TRBJ2-1; D unresolved. V lost 3 bases and J lost 3, with 9 bases in between. The CDR3 loop spans 13 amino acids. The germline V gene has CDR1 SQVTM and CDR2 ANQGSEA. The CDR3 DNA reads TGCAGCGTTGAGAGGTTACACTACAATGAGCAGTTCTTC. Its protein is CSVERLHYNEQFF.

V and J are TRBV5-1 and TRBJ1-4; 8 bases fit TRBD1. The trim removed 4 bases at V and 8 bases at J, leaving 10 bases unmatched. CDR1 is SGHRS and CDR2 is YFSETQ in the germline V gene. CDR3 length equals 15 residues. CDR3 nucleotide sequence: TGCGCCAGCAGCCCCAACTCTGGACAGGGAGAAAAACTGTTTTTT. It is translated as CASSPNSGQGEKLFF. The full variable domain, in which reference TRBV5-1 and TRBJ1-4 provide the parts outside the CDR3, is KAGVTQTPRYLIKTRGQQVTLSCSPISGHRSVSWYQQTPGQGLQFLFEYFSETQRNKGNFPGRFSGRQFSNSRSEMNVSTLELGDSALYLCASSPNSGQGEKLFFGSGTQLSVL.

Only one count was recorded for this clone. V is TRBV28 and J is TRBJ1-2, with D perhaps matching TRBD1 (6 bases). The V gene's germline CDR1 is MDHEN and CDR2 SYDVKM. The V and J ends lost 2 bases and 4 bases respectively, with 11 bases between them. The CDR3 is made up of 14 amino acids. CDR3 bases: TGTGCCAGCAGTTTAGCGGGGGCAGGCTATGGCTACACCTTC. Encoded protein: CASSLAGAGYGYTF.

This clone has a handful of counts. This chain connects TRBV2 to TRBJ1-2; 10 bases line up with TRBD1. Germline CDR1 SNHLY, CDR2 FYNNEI. The CDR3 contains 15 residues. Trimming at V came to 4 bases and at J to 6 bases, leaving 8 bases not matched to a gene. DNA for the CDR3: TGTGCCAGCAGTGGGACAGGGGGGAAGGATAATGGCTACACCTTC. Translation gives CASSGTGGKDNGYTF.

The CDR3 region is CASSFGTTQETQYF. In nucleotides, the CDR3 is TGTGCCAGCAGCTTCGGGACTACCCAAGAGACCCAGTACTTC. The rearrangement uses TRBV9 and TRBJ2-5, with 7 positions matching TRBD2. The CDR3 is 14 amino acids. The J segment lost 1 base and the V segment lost 4 bases, leaving 4 bases of the junction unmatched. Germline CDR1 SGDLS, CDR2 YYNGEE. Full variable domain (outside the CDR3, taken from reference TRBV9 and TRBJ2-5): DSGVTQTPKHLITATGQRVTLRCSPRSGDLSVYWYQQSLDQGLQFLIQYYNGEERAKGNILERFSAQQFPDLHSELNLSSLELGDSALYFCASSFGTTQETQYFGPGTRLLVL.

The chain employs TRBV27 and TRBJ1-2; 9 bases fit TRBD1. Germline-derived CDR1 and CDR2 are MNHEY and SMNVEV (reference sequence). J gave up 3 bases and V 4 bases, and 6 bases lay outside the gene matches. The CDR3 consists of 15 residues. As DNA, the CDR3 is TGTGCCAGCAGTTATGGGACAGGGAATTACTATGGCTACACCTTC. Translated: CASSYGTGNYYGYTF.

Only a few counts were recorded for this clone. The chain is built from TRBV27 and TRBJ1-1; 7 bases map to TRBD1. The ends lost 8 bases at V and 1 base at J; junction bases unmatched: 7. The CDR3 loop spans 14 amino acids. CDR1 and CDR2 (germline): MNHEY, SMNVEV (reference sequence). The chain's CDR3 is CASSIRGRNTEAFF. CDR3 coding DNA: TGTGCCAGCTCTATAAGGGGGCGGAACACTGAAGCTTTCTTT.